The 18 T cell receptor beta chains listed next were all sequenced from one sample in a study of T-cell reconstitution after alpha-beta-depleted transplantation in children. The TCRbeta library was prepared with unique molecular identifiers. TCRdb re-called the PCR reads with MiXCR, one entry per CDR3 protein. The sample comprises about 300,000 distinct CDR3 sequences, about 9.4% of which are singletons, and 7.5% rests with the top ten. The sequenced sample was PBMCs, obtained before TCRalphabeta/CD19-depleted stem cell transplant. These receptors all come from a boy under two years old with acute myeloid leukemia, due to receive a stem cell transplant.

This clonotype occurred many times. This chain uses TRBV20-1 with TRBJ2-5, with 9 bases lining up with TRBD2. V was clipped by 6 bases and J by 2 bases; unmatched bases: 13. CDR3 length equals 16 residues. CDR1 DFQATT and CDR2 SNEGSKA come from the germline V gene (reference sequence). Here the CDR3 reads CSAADGIAGGQETQYF. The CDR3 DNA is TGCAGTGCCGCGGATGGTATTGCGGGAGGGCAAGAGACCCAGTACTTC.

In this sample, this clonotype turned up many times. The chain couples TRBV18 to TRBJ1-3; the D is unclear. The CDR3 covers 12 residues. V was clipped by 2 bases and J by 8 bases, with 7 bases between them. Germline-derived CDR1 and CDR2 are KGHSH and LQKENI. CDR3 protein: CASSPAGDTIYF. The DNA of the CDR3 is TGTGCCAGCTCACCAGCAGGCGACACCATATATTTT.

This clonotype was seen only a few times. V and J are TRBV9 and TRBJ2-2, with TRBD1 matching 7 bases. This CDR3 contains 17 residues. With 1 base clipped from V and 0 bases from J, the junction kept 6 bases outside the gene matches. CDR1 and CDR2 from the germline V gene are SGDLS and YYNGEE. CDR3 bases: TGTGCCAGCAGCGTACACGACAGGGCCCCGAACACCGGGGAGCTGTTTTTT. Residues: CASSVHDRAPNTGELFF.

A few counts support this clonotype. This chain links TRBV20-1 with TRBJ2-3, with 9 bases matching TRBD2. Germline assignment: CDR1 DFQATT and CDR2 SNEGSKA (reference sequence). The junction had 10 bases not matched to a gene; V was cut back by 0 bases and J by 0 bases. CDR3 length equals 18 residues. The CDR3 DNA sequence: TGCAGTGCTAGAGATCCCAGCGGGGGGCCCCCTAGCACAGATACGCAGTATTTT. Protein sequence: CSARDPSGGPPSTDTQYF.

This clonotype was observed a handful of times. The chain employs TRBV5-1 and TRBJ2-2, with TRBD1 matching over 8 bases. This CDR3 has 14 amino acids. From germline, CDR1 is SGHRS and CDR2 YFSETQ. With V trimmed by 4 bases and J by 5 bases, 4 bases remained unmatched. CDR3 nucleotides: TGCGCCAGCAGCGAGAGGACAGGGACCGGGGAGCTGTTTTTT. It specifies CASSERTGTGELFF.

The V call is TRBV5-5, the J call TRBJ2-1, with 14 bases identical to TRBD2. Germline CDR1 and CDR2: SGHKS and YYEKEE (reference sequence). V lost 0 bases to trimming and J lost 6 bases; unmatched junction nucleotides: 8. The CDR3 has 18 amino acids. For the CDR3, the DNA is TGTGCCAGCAGCTTGGCCGGACTAGCGGGGGGTATCCTCAATGAGCAGTTCTTC. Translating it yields CASSLAGLAGGILNEQFF.

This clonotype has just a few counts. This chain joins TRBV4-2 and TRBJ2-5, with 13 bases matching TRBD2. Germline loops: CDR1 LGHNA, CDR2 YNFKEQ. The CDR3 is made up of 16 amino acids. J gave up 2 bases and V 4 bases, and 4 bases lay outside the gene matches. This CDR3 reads CASSLTSGGQQETQYF. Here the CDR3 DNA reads TGTGCCAGCAGCCTGACTAGCGGGGGGCAGCAAGAGACCCAGTACTTC.

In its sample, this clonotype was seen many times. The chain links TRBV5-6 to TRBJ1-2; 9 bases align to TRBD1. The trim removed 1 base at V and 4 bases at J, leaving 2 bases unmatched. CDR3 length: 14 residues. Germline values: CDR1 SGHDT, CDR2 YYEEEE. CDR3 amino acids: CASSLMTGGYGYTF. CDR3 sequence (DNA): TGTGCCAGCAGCTTGATGACAGGGGGCTATGGCTACACCTTC.

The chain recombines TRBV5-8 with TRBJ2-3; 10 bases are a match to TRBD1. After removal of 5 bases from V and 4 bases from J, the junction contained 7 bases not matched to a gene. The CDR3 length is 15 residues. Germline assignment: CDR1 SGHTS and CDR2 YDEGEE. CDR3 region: CASSSGTGVPDTQYF. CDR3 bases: TGTGCCAGCAGTTCCGGGACAGGGGTGCCAGATACGCAGTATTTT.

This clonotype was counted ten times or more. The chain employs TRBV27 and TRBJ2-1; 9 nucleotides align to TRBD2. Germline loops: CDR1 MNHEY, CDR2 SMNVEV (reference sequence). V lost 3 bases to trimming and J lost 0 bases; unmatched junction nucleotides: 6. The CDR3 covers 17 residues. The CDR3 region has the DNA TGTGCCAGCAGTTTCGTTATAGCGGGAGTCTCCTACAATGAGCAGTTCTTC. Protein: CASSFVIAGVSYNEQFF.

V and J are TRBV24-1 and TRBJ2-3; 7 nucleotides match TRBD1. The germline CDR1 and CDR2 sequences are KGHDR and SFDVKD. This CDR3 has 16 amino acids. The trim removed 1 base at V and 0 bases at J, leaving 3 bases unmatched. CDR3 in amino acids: CATSDFETGSTDTQYF. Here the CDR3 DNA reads TGTGCCACCAGTGATTTCGAGACAGGGAGCACAGATACGCAGTATTTT.

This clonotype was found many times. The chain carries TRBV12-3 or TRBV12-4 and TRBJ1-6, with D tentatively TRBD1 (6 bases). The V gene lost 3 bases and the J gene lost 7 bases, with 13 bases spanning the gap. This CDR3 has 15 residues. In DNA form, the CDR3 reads TGTGCCAGCAGTTTCCGGACGCAGGGGAATTCACCCCTCCACTTT. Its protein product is CASSFRTQGNSPLHF.

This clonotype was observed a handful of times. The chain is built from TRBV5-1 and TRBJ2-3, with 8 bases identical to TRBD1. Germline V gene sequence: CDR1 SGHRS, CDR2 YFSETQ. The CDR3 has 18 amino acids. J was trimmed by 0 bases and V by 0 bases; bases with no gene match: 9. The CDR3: CASSLAGTGSLSTDTQYF. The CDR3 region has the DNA TGCGCCAGCAGCTTGGCCGGGACAGGCTCCCTGAGCACAGATACGCAGTATTTT.

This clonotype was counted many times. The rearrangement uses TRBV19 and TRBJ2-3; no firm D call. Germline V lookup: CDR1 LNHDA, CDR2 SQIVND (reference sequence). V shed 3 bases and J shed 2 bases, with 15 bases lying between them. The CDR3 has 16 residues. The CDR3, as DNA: TGTGCCAGTAGTATGCTTAGGGATTTTCCCACAGATACGCAGTATTTT. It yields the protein CASSMLRDFPTDTQYF.

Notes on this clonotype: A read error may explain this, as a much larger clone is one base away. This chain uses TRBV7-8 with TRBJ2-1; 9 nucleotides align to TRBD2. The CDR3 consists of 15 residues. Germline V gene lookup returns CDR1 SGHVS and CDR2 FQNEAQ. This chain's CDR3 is CASSSELAGYNELFF. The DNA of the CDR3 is TGTGCCAGCAGCTCCGAACTAGCGGGCTACAATGAGCTGTTCTTC. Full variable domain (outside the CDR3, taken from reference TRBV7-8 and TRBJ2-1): GAGVSQSPRYKVAKRGQDVALRCDPISGHVSLFWYQQALGQGPEFLTYFQNEAQLDKSGLPSDRFFAERPEGSVSTLKIQRTQQEDSAVYLCASSSELAGYNELFFGPGTRLTVL.

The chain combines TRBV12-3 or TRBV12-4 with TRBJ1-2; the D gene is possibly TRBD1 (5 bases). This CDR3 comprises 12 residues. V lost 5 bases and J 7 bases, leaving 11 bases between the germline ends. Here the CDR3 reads CASSPGVAGYTF. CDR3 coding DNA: TGTGCCAGCAGTCCGGGGGTGGCTGGCTACACCTTC.

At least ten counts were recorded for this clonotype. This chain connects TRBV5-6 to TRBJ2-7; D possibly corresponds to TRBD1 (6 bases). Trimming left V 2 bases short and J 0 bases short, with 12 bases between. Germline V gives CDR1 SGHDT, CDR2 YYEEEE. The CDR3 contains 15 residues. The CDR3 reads CASSFWDKISYEQYF. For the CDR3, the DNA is TGTGCCAGCAGCTTCTGGGACAAGATCTCCTACGAGCAGTACTTC.

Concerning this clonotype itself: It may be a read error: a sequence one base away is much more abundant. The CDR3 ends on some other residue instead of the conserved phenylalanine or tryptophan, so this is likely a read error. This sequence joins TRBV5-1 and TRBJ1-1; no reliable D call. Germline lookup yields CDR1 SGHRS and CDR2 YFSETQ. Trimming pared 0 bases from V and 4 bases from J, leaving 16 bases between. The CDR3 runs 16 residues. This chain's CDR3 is CASSLAGIGLGTEAFL. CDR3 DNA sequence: TGCGCCAGCAGCTTGGCAGGAATCGGGTTGGGCACTGAAGCTTTCTTA.